The subject of this entry is one T cell receptor beta chain. This specimen comes from a study of blood T cell repertoires in COVID-19. Across the study: COVID-19 samples collected from the United States, Italy and Spain covered acute and convalescent phases.

As handled by the study authors: Reference gene primer amplification yielded estimated nucleated cell counts. This table comes from immunoSEQ multiplex PCR, and its TCRdb copy is limited to in-frame clones, with some not included. V, J and clone size derive from that table, while D and trimming were established from the DNA sequence. The table records more than 60,000 clones, about 92% of them present only once. Germline V gives CDR1 LGHDT, CDR2 YNNKEL (reference sequence). CDR3 size: 12 residues. Trimming took 8 bases from V and 8 from J, leaving 15 bases between them. The origin of this receptor is an elderly woman with active or convalescent COVID-19. The specimen sequenced was peripheral blood. The V gene is TRBV3-1 (or the pseudogene TRBV3-2), the J gene TRBJ1-2, with D perhaps TRBD1 (5 bases). This CDR3 is CASSGGAVGYTF. The CDR3 DNA follows: TGTGCCAGCTCGGGAGGGGCAGTGGGCTACACCTTC.